The present TCR beta chain was sequenced within a study of T cells in Graves' hyperthyroidism and ophthalmopathy (dated by TCRdb to the late 2010s). Background on the whole study: Peripheral blood was sampled at the time of initial diagnosis, prior to any treatment. The study also compared thyroid tissue and blood T-cell repertoires from about 6 Graves' hyperthyroidism patients. To identify TCR V-J signatures that set the groups apart, the researchers used a discovery cohort of about a hundred patients, made up of about 44 with Graves' ophthalmopathy and 57 with stable Graves' hyperthyroidism. Prospective prediction of ophthalmopathy was tested in an independent validation cohort of 18 to 20 hyperthyroidism patients and 17 patients who later progressed to ophthalmopathy. The paper describes TCR Vbeta CDR3 sequencing of fewer than 150 peripheral blood samples, made up of about 41 ophthalmopathy patients, some 76 hyperthyroidism patients and 17 progressor patients. Once sampling was done, hyperthyroidism patients were given methimazole at a starting dose of 30 mg daily, whereas ophthalmopathy patients were given high-dose intravenous methylprednisolone. The roughly 91 discovery patients were randomly divided into training and test sets at a 7:3 ratio.

Graves' hyperthyroidism was defined as stable when no progression to ophthalmopathy occurred over 18 months of follow-up. Hyperthyroidism patients were newly diagnosed, had a disease duration of under 2 months, and were aged 18 to 65 years. Patients with uncontrolled infections, other autoimmune diseases, pregnancy or lactation were excluded. Clinical symptoms, serum thyroxine and TRAb, thyroid ultrasound, and orbital computed tomography formed the basis for the diagnoses. Ficoll-Paque density gradient centrifugation was used to isolate PBMCs from 8 to 10 ml of fresh peripheral blood. Trizol reagent was used to extract total RNA, and RNA quality was then checked on an Agilent 2100 Bioanalyzer. CDR1 is given as SEHNR and CDR2 as FQNEAQ, both from the germline V gene (reference sequence). There are 16 amino acids in the CDR3, from cysteine to phenylalanine inclusive. Just the 48-base CDR3 DNA is kept, in frame starting at base 1. V lost 4 bases and J lost 0 bases; the stretch between them is 12 bases long.

What the work shows at the level of the full study, not this receptor alone: In validation, the model predicted progression to ophthalmopathy with 65% to 71% sensitivity and approximately 78% specificity, a median of 6.5 months before onset. Most expanded thyroid clonotypes (frequency above 0.001) were also found in blood, which suggests that blood repertoires may mirror thyroid immune responses. Ophthalmopathy was separated from stable hyperthyroidism by a 13 V-J signature model, with about 86% sensitivity and roughly 81% specificity obtained in cross-validation and 80%/75% obtained in testing. Sample size was not statistically predetermined, and investigators were not blinded to group allocation.

The sample holds a few counts of this clonotype. Its target antigen remains unknown. One base away there is no much larger clone; base qualities are not given. Amplification of TCR beta CDR3 regions was carried out from RNA transcripts. The first round of RT-PCR for the TCR CDR3 was performed with the HTBI primer set and the Qiagen OneStep RT-PCR kit. Libraries were constructed in a second round of multiplex PCR, after which size selection and purification were performed. Sequencing of the libraries was done on an Illumina HiSeq2000 using paired-end 100 bp reads. In the authors' own workflow: SOAPnuke was used to process the raw data, throwing out any read that contained adapters or uncalled bases, had a mean Phred below 15, or lacked an exact constant-primer or identifier match. High-quality paired reads were merged using COPE v1.2.5, and each unique nucleotide sequence was defined as a clonotype. MiTCR v1.1 was used to align the clonotypes against IMGT TRBV, TRBD and TRBJ reference segments. The analysis was restricted to V-J combinations with a frequency above 0.0001, which together covered 99% to 99.2% of the repertoires. A TCS score was defined as the ratio between F50 (clonal expansion) and ExV (chaos), using BLOSUM62-based TCRdist between CDR3 peptides within each V-J. Welch's t-statistics and random forest reduced several hundred V-J features to 13, which were used in a naive Bayes classifier (R e1071). The similarity between thyroid and blood repertoires was quantified using the Morisita-Horn index. The raw public reads went through TCRdb reprocessing: fastp at Q25, MiXCR clone calling, in-frame beta chains kept. Each record represents a unique CDR3 protein, reported with the most common genes and DNA among its rows. These V and J calls are TCRdb output, not the study's own analysis. The sample data list hundreds of thousands of distinct CDR3 sequences, and over 35% of these were observed just once. Together, the top ten hold 8.9% of the sample.

The receptor chain draws on TRBV7-9 and TRBJ1-4; the D gene assignment is ambiguous. The sequence came from a man aged 18 to 30 with Graves' hyperthyroidism. The material sequenced was blood. The DNA is as follows: TGTGCCAGCAGCTACCCCACAGCCGCAACTAATGAAAAACTGTTTTTT. Translated, this is CASSYPTAATNEKLFF.